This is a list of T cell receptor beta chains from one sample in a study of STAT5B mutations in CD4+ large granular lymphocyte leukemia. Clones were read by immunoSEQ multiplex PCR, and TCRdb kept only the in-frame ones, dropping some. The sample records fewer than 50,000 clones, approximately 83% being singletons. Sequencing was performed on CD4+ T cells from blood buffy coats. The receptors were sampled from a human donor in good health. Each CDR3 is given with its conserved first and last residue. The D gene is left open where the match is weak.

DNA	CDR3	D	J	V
TGTGCCAGCTCACCATTGTCGTCAGAAAAACTGTTTTTT	CASSPLSSEKLFF	.	TRBJ1-4	TRBV18
TGCGCCAGCAGCCAAGGTCCCCTCGGAGTAATCGTGGACTATGGCTACACCTTC	CASSQGPLGVIVDYGYTF	.	TRBJ1-2	TRBV4-1
TGTGCCAGCAGTTTACCACAGGGGCACACCATATATTTT	CASSLPQGHTIYF	TRBD1	TRBJ1-3	TRBV28
TGTGCCAGCAGCAGCCCTAGCGGGGGATTAGCCAAAAACATTCAGTACTTC	CASSSPSGGLAKNIQYF	TRBD2	TRBJ2-4	TRBV5-6
TGTGCCAGCAGTACCCACCTGAACACTGAAGCTTTCTTT	CASSTHLNTEAFF	.	TRBJ1-1	TRBV9
TGTGCCAGCAGCCAAGCCCCCGGGGTTCAAGAAAAACTGTTTTTT	CASSQAPGVQEKLFF	.	TRBJ1-4	TRBV4-2
TGTGCCAGCAGCTTGGGGGGGCTTAGCAATCAGCCCCAGCATTTT	CASSLGGLSNQPQHF	.	TRBJ1-5	TRBV5-6
TGTGCCAGCAGCCCGACAACAGATACGCAGTATTTT	CASSPTTDTQYF	.	TRBJ2-3	TRBV7-2
TGCGCCAGCAGCTTGGATGGTAGCACCGGGCACGAGCAGTACTTC	CASSLDGSTGHEQYF	.	TRBJ2-7	TRBV5-1
TGTGCCAGCAGCTTATTAGCTGAAGCTTTCTTT	CASSLLAEAFF	.	TRBJ1-1	TRBV11-2
TGTGCCAGCAGTTTAGGGGGAACCGGGGAGCTGTTTTTT	CASSLGGTGELFF	.	TRBJ2-2	TRBV27
TGTGCCAGCAGCGTAGCTGCATCCTCTGGAAACACCATATATTTT	CASSVAASSGNTIYF	.	TRBJ1-3	TRBV9
TGTGCCAGCAGTTCTCCCCTCGGAGGAGGGGGGGACAATGAGCAGTTCTTC	CASSSPLGGGGDNEQFF	.	TRBJ2-1	TRBV5-4
TGCGCCAGCAGTGACAGGACGGGGACCTACAATGAGCAGTTCTTC	CASSDRTGTYNEQFF	.	TRBJ2-1	TRBV10-2
TGTGCCAGCAGTTACTCGGTTGGCGGGGGGGCCTACGAGCAGTACTTC	CASSYSVGGGAYEQYF	TRBD2	TRBJ2-7	TRBV6-5
TGTGCTAGTGGTTCGAAAACCGGGACGGTTTATCAGCCCCAGCATTTT	CASGSKTGTVYQPQHF	.	TRBJ1-5	TRBV12-5